This T cell receptor beta chain was captured by sequencing in a study of Ad26.COV2.S vaccination and SARS-CoV-2 variants. Points from the study as a whole: Vaccine recipients and placebo recipients showed similar non-spike TCR breadth. Measurements of TCR breadth and depth may have given underestimates of the total T cell responses.

V lost 4 bases and J 4 bases, leaving 10 bases between the germline ends. There are 13 residues in the CDR3. Libraries were prepared by immunoSEQ multiplex PCR; TCRdb keeps only in-frame clonotypes and omits some of them. Among 300,000 to 500,000 clones listed, approximately 91% were seen once. The treatment: around 19 received Ad26.COV2.S at low or high dose, single or two shots; 5 received placebo; per-sample allocation not given. Specimen acquisition occurred on day 63 following the initial vaccine or placebo injection. Within Boston, the person who donated was an adult of 18-55 years. As to this clone: Its antigen is unidentified.

The source was peripheral blood, collected in a trial of Ad26.COV2.S vaccine versus placebo. The chain couples TRBV12-3 or TRBV12-4 to TRBJ1-2; D gene ambiguous. The receptor's source is a person between 18 and 65 years old who received the Ad26.COV2.S COVID-19 vaccine or a placebo. This chain's CDR3 is CASSYYGPYGYTF. Here the CDR3 DNA reads TGTGCCAGCAGTTATTACGGACCCTATGGCTACACCTTC.